The clone carrying this TCR beta chain has only one observation. Its target is not known. This record comes from a study of CD8 T cells in ankylosing spondylitis. Study conclusions and caveats: Disease-linked clones, CD8+, were relatively rare in peripheral blood.

The CDR3 contains 15 residues. Germline loops: CDR1 SEHNR, CDR2 FQNEAQ (reference sequence). V shed 5 bases, J shed 6 bases, and the junction held 7 bases outside the gene matches. One entry per CDR3 protein, called by TCRdb with MiXCR from the 5' RACE reads. The data show more than 150,000 distinct CDR3 sequences, 9.5% to 15% seen once. This sequence was found in a male donor with ankylosing spondylitis or in good health (not recorded which). Sequenced input: blood, either unsorted or a sorted T cell fraction (not recorded which). The chain joins TRBV7-9 to TRBJ2-2; 9 nucleotides align to TRBD1. For the CDR3, the DNA is TGTGCCAGCAGCCCCGACAGGGGGGGGCCCGGGGAGCTGTTTTTT. Its translation is CASSPDRGGPGELFF.